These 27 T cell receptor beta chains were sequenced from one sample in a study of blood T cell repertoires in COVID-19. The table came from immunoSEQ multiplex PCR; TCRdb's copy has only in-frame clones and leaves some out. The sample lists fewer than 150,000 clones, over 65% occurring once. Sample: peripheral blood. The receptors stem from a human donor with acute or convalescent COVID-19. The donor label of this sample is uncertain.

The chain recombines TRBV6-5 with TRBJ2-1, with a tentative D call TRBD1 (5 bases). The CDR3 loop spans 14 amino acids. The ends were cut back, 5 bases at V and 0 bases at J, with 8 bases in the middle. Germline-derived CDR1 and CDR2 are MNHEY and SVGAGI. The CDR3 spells CASSRQSSYNEQFF. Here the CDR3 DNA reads TGTGCCAGCAGTCGACAGAGCTCCTACAATGAGCAGTTCTTC.

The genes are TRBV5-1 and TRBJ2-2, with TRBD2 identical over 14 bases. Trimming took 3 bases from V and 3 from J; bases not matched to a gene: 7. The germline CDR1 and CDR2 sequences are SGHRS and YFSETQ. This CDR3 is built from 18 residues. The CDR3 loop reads CASSSGTSGSRYTGELFF. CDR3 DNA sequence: TGCGCCAGCAGCTCAGGGACTAGCGGGAGCCGCTACACCGGGGAGCTGTTTTTT.

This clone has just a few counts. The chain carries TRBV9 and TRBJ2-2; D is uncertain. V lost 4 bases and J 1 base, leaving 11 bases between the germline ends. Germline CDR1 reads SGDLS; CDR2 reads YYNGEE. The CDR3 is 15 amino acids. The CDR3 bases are TGTGCCAGCAGCCTAGGTCAGGTGAACACCGGGGAGCTGTTTTTT. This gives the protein CASSLGQVNTGELFF.

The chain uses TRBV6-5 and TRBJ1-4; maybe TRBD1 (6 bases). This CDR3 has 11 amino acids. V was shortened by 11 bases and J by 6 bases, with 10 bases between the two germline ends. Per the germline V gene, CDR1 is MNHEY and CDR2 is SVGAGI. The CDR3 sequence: CASQGYEKLFF. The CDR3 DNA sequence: TGTGCCTCTCAGGGGTATGAAAAACTGTTTTTT.

The DNA for the CDR3 is TGTGCCAGCAGTCCTAGGGACAGTCCCTATGGCTACACCTTC. This sequence encodes CASSPRDSPYGYTF. The chain links TRBV28 to TRBJ1-2; TRBD1 agrees at 7 bases. The CDR3 has 14 amino acids. From germline, CDR1 is MDHEN and CDR2 SYDVKM. The ends lost 5 bases at V and 4 bases at J; junction bases unmatched: 7.

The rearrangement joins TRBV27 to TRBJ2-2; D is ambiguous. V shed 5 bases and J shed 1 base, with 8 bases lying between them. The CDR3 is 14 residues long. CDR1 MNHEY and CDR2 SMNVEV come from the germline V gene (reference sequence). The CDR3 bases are TGTGCCAGCAGTAAATACAGGAACACCGGGGAGCTGTTTTTT. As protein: CASSKYRNTGELFF.

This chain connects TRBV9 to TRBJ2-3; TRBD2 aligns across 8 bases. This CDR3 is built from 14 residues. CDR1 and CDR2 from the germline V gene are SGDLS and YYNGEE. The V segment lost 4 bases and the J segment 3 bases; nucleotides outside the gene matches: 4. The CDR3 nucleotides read TGTGCCAGCAGCACAGCGGGGGTAACAGATACGCAGTATTTT. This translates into CASSTAGVTDTQYF.

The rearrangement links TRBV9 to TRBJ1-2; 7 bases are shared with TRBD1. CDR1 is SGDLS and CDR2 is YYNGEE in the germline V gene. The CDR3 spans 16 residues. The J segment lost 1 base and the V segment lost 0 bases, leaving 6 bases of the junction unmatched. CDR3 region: CASSVGRQGNNYGYTF. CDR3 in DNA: TGTGCCAGCAGCGTAGGGCGACAGGGCAATAACTATGGCTACACCTTC.

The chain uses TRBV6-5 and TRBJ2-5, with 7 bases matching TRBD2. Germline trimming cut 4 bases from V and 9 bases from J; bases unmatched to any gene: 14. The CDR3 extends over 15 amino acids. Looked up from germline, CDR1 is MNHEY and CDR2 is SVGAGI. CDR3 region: CASSSPGSGDGAQYF. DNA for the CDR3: TGTGCCAGCAGTTCGCCAGGGAGCGGGGATGGGGCCCAGTACTTC.

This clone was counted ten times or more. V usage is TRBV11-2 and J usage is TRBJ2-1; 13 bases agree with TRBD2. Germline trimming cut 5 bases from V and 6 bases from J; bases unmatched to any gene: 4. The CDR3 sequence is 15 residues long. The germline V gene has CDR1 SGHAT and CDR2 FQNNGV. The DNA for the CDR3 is TGTGCCAGCAGCGCTACTAGCGGGGGGGTCAATGAGCAGTTCTTC. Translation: CASSATSGGVNEQFF.

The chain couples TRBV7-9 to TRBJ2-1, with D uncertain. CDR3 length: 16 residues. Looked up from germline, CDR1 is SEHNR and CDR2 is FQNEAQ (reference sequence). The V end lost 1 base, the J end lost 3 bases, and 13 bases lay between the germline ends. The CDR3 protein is CASSLGRGPIYNEQFF. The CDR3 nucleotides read TGTGCCAGCAGCTTAGGGCGTGGGCCAATCTACAATGAGCAGTTCTTC.

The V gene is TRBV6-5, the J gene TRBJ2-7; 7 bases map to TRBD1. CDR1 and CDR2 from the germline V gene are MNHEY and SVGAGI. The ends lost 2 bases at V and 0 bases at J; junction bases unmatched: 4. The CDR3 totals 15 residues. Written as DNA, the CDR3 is TGTGCCAGCAGTTACGCCGGGACAGTCTCCTACGAGCAGTACTTC. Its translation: CASSYAGTVSYEQYF.

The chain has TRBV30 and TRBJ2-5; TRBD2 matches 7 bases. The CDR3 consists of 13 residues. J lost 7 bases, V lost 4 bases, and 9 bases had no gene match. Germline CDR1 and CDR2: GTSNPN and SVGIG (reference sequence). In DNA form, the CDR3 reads TGTGCCTGGAACCTAGCGGCTTACTCGACCCAGTACTTC. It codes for CAWNLAAYSTQYF.

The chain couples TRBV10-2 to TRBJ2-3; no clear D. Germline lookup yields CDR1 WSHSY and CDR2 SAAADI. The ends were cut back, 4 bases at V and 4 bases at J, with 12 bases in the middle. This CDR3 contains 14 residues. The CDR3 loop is CASSVYSSADTQYF. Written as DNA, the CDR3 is TGCGCCAGCAGTGTCTATAGCTCCGCAGATACGCAGTATTTT.

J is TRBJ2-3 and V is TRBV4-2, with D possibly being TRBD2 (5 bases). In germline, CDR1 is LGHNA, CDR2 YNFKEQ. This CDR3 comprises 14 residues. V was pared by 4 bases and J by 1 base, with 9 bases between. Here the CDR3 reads CASSRDGGTDTQYF. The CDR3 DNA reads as TGTGCCAGCAGCCGCGACGGGGGCACAGATACGCAGTATTTT.

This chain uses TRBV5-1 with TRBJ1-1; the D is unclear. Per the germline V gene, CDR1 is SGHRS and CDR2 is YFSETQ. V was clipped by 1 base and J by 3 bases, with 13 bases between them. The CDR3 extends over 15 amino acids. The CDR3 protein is CASSLQNNRYTEAFF. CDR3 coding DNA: TGCGCCAGCAGCTTGCAAAATAACAGATACACTGAAGCTTTCTTT.

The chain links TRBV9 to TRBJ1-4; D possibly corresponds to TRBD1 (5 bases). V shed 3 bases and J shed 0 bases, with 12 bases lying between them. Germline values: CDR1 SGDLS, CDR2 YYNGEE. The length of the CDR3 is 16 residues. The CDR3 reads CASSASPRATNEKLFF. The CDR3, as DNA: TGTGCCAGCAGCGCGAGCCCCAGGGCAACTAATGAAAAACTGTTTTTT. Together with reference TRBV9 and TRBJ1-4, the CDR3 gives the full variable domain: DSGVTQTPKHLITATGQRVTLRCSPRSGDLSVYWYQQSLDQGLQFLIQYYNGEERAKGNILERFSAQQFPDLHSELNLSSLELGDSALYFCASSASPRATNEKLFFGSGTQLSVL.

CDR3 coding DNA: TGTGCCAGAACAGTCTATGGCTACACCTTC. This encodes CARTVYGYTF. The chain uses TRBV5-3 and TRBJ1-2; D remains unclear. TRBV5-3 is filed as an ORF, its function uncertain. Trimming shortened V by 6 bases and J by 4 bases, and 4 bases separated the two germline ends. The CDR3 runs to 10 residues.

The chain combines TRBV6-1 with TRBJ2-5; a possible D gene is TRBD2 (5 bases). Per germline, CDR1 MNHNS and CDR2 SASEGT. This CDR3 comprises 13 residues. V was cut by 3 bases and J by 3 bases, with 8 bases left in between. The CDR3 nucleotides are TGTGCCAGCAGTGATGGACTGGAAGAGACCCAGTACTTC. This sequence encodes CASSDGLEETQYF.

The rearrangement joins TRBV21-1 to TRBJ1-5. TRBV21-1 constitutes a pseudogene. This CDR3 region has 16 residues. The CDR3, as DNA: TGTGCCAGCAGCGACTGTCCGAATTATAGCAATCAGCCCCAGCATTTT. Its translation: CASSDCPNYSNQPQHF.

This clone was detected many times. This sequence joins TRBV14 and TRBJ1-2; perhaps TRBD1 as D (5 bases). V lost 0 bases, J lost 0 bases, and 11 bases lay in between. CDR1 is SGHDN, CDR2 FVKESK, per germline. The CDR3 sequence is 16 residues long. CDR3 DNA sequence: TGTGCCAGCAGCCAAGATTCAGGGAAAGCTAACTATGGCTACACCTTC. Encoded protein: CASSQDSGKANYGYTF.

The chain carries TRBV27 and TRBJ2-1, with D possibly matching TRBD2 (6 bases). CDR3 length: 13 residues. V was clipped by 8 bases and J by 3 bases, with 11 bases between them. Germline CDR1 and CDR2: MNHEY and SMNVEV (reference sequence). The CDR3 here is CASGPTSYNEQFF. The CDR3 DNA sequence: TGTGCCAGCGGCCCGACTAGCTACAATGAGCAGTTCTTC.

CDR3 DNA: TGTGCCAGCAGCGTATCAGGGAACACTGAAGCTTTCTTT. Translation: CASSVSGNTEAFF. V usage is TRBV9 and J usage is TRBJ1-1; no clear D gene. Germline V gene lookup returns CDR1 SGDLS and CDR2 YYNGEE. The CDR3 length is 13 residues. V lost 1 base and J 1 base, leaving 5 bases between the germline ends. The variable domain in full, completed from reference TRBV9 and TRBJ1-1, reads DSGVTQTPKHLITATGQRVTLRCSPRSGDLSVYWYQQSLDQGLQFLIQYYNGEERAKGNILERFSAQQFPDLHSELNLSSLELGDSALYFCASSVSGNTEAFFGQGTRLTVV.

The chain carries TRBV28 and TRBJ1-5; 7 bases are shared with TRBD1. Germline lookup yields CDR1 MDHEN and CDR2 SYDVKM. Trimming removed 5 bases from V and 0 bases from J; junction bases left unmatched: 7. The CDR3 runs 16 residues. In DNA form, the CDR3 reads TGTGCCAGCAGTCCGCACCAGGGGGATAGCAATCAGCCCCAGCATTTT. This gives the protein CASSPHQGDSNQPQHF.

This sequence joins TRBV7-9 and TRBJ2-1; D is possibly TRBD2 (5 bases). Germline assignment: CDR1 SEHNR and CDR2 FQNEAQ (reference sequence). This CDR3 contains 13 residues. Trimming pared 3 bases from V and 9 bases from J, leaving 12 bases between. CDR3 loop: CASSFEGRLEQFF. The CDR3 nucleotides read TGTGCCAGCAGCTTTGAGGGTAGACTTGAGCAGTTCTTC.

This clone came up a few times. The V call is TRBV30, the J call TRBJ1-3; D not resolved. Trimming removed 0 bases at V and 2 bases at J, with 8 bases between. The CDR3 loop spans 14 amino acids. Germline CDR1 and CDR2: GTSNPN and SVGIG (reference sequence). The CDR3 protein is CAWSVASPGNTIYF. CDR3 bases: TGTGCCTGGAGTGTGGCATCACCTGGAAACACCATATATTTT.

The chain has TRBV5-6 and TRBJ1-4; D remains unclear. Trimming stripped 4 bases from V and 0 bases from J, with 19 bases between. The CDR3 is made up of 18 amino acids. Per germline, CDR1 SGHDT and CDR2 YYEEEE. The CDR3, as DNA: TGTGCCAGCAGCCGCCCCCCAGACACGCTTTCAACTAATGAAAAACTGTTTTTT. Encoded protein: CASSRPPDTLSTNEKLFF.